A single sample gave rise to the 8 T cell receptor beta chains below, sequenced in a study of OX40 agonist ivuxolimab in advanced cancers. Profiling relied on immunoSEQ multiplex PCR, and the TCRdb table lists in-frame clones only, not all of them. Altogether roughly 120,000 clones are present, around 89% being singletons, with the ten largest covering under 0.7%. Sequenced material: CD4+ or CD8+ T cells sorted from blood, taken in a trial of the OX40 agonist ivuxolimab. These receptors all stem from an adult with an advanced solid tumor such as melanoma, head and neck, liver or kidney cancer.

The chain has TRBV5-1 and TRBJ2-3; 8 bases are shared with TRBD1. Unmatched junction bases numbered 2, after V lost 2 bases and J lost 0 bases. Germline CDR1 reads SGHRS; CDR2 reads YFSETQ. The CDR3 extends over 15 amino acids. CDR3 bases: TGCGCCAGCAGCTTAAGGACAGGGAGCACAGATACGCAGTATTTT. Protein sequence: CASSLRTGSTDTQYF.

J is TRBJ2-7 and V is TRBV28, with 8 bases fitting TRBD1. Germline lookup yields CDR1 MDHEN and CDR2 SYDVKM. J was trimmed by 2 bases and V by 6 bases; bases with no gene match: 9. The CDR3 consists of 15 residues. The chain's CDR3 is CASSPGGTGAYEQYF. The CDR3, as DNA: TGTGCCAGCAGCCCAGGCGGGACAGGAGCCTACGAGCAGTACTTC.

The chain links TRBV5-1 to TRBJ2-2; TRBD2 might be the D (6 bases). CDR3 length: 14 amino acids. Germline V gene lookup returns CDR1 SGHRS and CDR2 YFSETQ. Deletions cut 6 bases from V and 1 base from J, with 10 bases between. The CDR3 is CASIGTQNTGELFF. CDR3 nucleotide sequence: TGCGCCAGCATTGGGACTCAGAACACCGGGGAGCTGTTTTTT.

The V and J genes are TRBV27 and TRBJ1-1; D not resolved. Per germline, CDR1 MNHEY and CDR2 SMNVEV (reference sequence). This CDR3 comprises 15 residues. V lost 3 bases and J 0 bases, leaving 11 bases between the germline ends. CDR3 amino acids: CASSFRLGVNTEAFF. The CDR3 region has the DNA TGTGCCAGCAGTTTCCGACTAGGAGTGAACACTGAAGCTTTCTTT.

The chain combines TRBV27 with TRBJ2-7; 9 nucleotides agree with TRBD2. The CDR3 totals 17 residues. J gave up 7 bases and V 4 bases, and 17 bases lay outside the gene matches. The germline gives CDR1 MNHEY, CDR2 SMNVEV (reference sequence). In nucleotides, the CDR3 is TGTGCCAGCAGTTCGGGGGGGGTGTGGGGACTAGCTGGAGAGCAGTACTTC. It yields the protein CASSSGGVWGLAGEQYF.

The chain combines TRBV5-4 with TRBJ2-5; 11 bases are a match to TRBD1. Germline V lookup: CDR1 SGHNT, CDR2 YYREEE (reference sequence). V dropped 5 bases and J dropped 4; count of bases not matched to a gene: 4. This CDR3 has 14 residues. CDR3 DNA sequence: TGTGCCAGCAGTTCCGGGACAGGGGGAGAGACCCAGTACTTC. It translates to CASSSGTGGETQYF. Full variable domain (rest looked up from reference TRBV5-4 and TRBJ2-5): ETGVTQSPTHLIKTRGQQVTLRCSSQSGHNTVSWYQQALGQGPQFIFQYYREEENGRGNFPPRFSGLQFPNYSSELNVNALELDDSALYLCASSSGTGGETQYFGPGTRLLVL.

In DNA, the CDR3 is TGTGCCAGCAGCTTGGTCGCCGGCCCTGGAAACACCATATATTTT. Amino acids: CASSLVAGPGNTIYF. This chain joins TRBV5-5 and TRBJ1-3; no clear D. Trimming cost V 0 bases and J 2 bases, with 9 bases left between them. CDR3 length: 15 residues. Germline CDR1 is SGHKS and CDR2 is YYEKEE (reference sequence).

The V and J genes are TRBV7-2 and TRBJ2-3; the D gene could be TRBD1 or TRBD2 (6 bases each). The V end was cut by 2 bases, the J end by 7 bases, with 19 bases between. Germline V CDR1 and CDR2: SGHTA, FQGNSA. The CDR3 contains 16 residues. The DNA of the CDR3 is TGTGCCAGCAGCTTATTAGGAAGGGGGGCCACGTATACGCAGTATTTT. It yields the protein CASSLLGRGATYTQYF.